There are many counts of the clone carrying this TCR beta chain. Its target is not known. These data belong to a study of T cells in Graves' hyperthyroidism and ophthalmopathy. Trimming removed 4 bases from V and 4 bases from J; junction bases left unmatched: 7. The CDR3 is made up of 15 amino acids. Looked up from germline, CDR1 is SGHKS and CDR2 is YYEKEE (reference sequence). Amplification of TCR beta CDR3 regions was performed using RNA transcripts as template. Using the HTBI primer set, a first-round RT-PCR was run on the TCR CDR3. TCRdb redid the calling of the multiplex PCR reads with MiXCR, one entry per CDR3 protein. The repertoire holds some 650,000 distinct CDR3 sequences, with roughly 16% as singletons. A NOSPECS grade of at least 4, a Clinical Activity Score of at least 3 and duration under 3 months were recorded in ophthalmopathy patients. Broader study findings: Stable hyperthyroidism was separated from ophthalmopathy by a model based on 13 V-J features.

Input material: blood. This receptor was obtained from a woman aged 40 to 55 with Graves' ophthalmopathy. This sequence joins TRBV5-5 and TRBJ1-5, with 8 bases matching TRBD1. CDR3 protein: CASSPTGGVNQPQHF. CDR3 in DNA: TGTGCCAGCAGCCCAACAGGGGGAGTGAATCAGCCCCAGCATTTT.